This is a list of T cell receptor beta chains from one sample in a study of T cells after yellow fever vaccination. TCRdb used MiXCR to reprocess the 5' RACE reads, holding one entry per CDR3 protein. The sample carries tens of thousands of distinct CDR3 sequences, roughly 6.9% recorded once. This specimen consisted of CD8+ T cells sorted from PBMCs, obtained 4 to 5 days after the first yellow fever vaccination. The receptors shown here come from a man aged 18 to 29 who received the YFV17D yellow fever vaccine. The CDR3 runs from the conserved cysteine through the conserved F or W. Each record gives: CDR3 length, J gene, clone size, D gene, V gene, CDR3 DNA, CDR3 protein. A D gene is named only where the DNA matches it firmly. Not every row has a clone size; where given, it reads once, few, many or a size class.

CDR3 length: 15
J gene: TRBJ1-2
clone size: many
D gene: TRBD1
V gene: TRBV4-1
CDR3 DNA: TGCGCCAGCAGCCACGGGACAGGGGGAAACTATGGCTACACCTTC
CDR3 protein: CASSHGTGGNYGYTF

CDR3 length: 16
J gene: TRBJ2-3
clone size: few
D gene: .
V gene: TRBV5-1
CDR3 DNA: TGCGCCAGCAGTTCACCTCGGGGATTGGGCACAGATACGCAGTATTTT
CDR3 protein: CASSSPRGLGTDTQYF

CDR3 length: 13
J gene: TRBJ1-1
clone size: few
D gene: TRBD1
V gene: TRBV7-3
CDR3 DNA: TGTGCCAGCAGCCAGGACAGGGGGGGGAAAGCTTTCTTT
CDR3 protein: CASSQDRGGKAFF

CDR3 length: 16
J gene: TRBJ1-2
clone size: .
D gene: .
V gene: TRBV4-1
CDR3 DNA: TGCGCCAGCAGCCAAGTTATCGGGGGCACTAACTATGGCTACACCTTC
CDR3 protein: CASSQVIGGTNYGYTF

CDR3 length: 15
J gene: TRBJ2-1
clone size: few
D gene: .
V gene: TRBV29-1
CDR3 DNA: TGCAGCGTTGATCCCCCAACGGAGCCTCACAATGAGCAGTTCTTC
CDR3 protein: CSVDPPTEPHNEQFF

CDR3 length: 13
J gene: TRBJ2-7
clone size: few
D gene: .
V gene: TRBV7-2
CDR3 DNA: TGTGCCAGCAGCTTCGTCGGACCCGACGAGCAGTACTTC
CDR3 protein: CASSFVGPDEQYF

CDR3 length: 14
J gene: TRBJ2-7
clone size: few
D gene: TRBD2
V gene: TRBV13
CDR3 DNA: TGTGCCAGCAGCCCCCTCCGGGGGGGCAACGAGCAGTACTTC
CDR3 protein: CASSPLRGGNEQYF

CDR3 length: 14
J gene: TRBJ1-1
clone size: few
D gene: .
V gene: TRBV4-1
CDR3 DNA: TGCGCCAGCAGTCCACCGGGACAGAACACTGAAGCTTTCTTT
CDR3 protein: CASSPPGQNTEAFF

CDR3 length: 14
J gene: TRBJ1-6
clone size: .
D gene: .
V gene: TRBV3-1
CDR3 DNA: TGTGCCAGCACCGAAAAGGACTATAATTCACCCCTCCACTTT
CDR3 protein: CASTEKDYNSPLHF

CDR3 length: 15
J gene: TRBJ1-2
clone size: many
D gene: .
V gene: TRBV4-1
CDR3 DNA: TGCGCCAGCAGCCAAGGTGAACGGTACAACTATGGCTACACCTTC
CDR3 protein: CASSQGERYNYGYTF

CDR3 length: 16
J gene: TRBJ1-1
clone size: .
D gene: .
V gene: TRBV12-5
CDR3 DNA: TGTGCTAGTGGTTTGGTATTGGAGGCAGGAGGCACTGAAGCTTTCTTT
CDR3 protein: CASGLVLEAGGTEAFF

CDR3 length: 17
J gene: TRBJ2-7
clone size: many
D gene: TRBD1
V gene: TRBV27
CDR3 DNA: TGTGCCAGCAGTTCCCCCCTCTCCGGGACAGGGTATGGCGAGCAGTACTTC
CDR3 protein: CASSSPLSGTGYGEQYF

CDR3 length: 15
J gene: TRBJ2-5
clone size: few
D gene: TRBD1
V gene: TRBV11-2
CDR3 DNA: TGTGCCAGCAGCACGGGGACAGGACCTCAAGAGACCCAGTACTTC
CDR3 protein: CASSTGTGPQETQYF

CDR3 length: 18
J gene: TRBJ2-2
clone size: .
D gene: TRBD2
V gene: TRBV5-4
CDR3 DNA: TGTGCCAGCAGCTTGGTGGGGAGCGGGGGGCTGAACACCGGGGAGCTGTTTTTT
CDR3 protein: CASSLVGSGGLNTGELFF

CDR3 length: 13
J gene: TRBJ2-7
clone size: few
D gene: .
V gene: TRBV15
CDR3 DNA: TGTGCCACCAGCGGAACAGATTACTACGAGCAGTACTTC
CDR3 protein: CATSGTDYYEQYF

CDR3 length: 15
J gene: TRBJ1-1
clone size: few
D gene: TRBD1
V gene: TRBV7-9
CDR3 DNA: TGTGCCAGCAGCCCAGGGGGAGGGATGAACACTGAAGCTTTCTTT
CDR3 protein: CASSPGGGMNTEAFF

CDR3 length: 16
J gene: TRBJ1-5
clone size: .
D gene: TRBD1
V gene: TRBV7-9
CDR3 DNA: TGTGCCAGCAGCTTAGAGCGAGAGGACAGGAATCAGCCCCAGCATTTT
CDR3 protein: CASSLEREDRNQPQHF

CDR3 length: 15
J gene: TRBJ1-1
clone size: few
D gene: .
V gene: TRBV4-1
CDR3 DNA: TGCGCCAGCAGCCAAGTCACGAGTTCGGGCACTGAAGCTTTCTTT
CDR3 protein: CASSQVTSSGTEAFF

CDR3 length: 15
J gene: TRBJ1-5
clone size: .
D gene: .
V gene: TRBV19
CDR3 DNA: TGTGCCAGTAGTATTTGGGGTGAGGGCAATCAGCCCCAGCATTTT
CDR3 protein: CASSIWGEGNQPQHF

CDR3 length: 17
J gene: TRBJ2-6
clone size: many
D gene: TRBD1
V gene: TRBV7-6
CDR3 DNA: TGTGCCAGCAGCTCCCATGACAGGGGATCTGGGGCCAACGTCCTGACTTTC
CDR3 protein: CASSSHDRGSGANVLTF

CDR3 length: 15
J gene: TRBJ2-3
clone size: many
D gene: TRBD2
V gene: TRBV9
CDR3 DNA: TGTGCCCCCAAGGGCCTAGCGGGGGGAGAAGATACGCAGTATTTT
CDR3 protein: CAPKGLAGGEDTQYF

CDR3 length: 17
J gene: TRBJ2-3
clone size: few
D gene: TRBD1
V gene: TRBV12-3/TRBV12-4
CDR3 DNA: TGTGCCAGCACCTTAATCCCGGGACAGGGAGGCACAGATACGCAGTATTTT
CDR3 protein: CASTLIPGQGGTDTQYF

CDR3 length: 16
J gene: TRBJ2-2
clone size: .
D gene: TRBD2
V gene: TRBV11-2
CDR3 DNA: TGTGCCAGCAGCCGAGGGAGGGTCGCGGACACCGGGGAGCTGTTTTTT
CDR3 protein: CASSRGRVADTGELFF

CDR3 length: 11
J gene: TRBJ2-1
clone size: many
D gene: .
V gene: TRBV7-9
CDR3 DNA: TGTGCCAGCAGCCTAGGGGGTGAGCAGTTCTTC
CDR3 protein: CASSLGGEQFF

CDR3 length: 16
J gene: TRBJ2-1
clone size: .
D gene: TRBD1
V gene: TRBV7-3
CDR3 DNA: TGTGCCAGCAGCTTACGGGGACAGGGGTCCCGAAATGAGCAGTTCTTC
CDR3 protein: CASSLRGQGSRNEQFF

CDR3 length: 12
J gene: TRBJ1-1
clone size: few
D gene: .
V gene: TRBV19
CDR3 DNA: TGTGCCAGCAGGATCGGGGACACTGAAGCTTTCTTT
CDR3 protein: CASRIGDTEAFF

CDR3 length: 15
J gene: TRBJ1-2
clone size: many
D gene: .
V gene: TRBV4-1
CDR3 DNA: TGCGCCAGCAGCCAAGTAGAGTCAACAGGCGATGGCTACACCTTC
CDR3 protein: CASSQVESTGDGYTF

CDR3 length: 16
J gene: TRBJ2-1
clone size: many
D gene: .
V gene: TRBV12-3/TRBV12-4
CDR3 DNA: TGTGCCAGCAGTAATCAGGGGAATCTTAGGTACAATGAGCAGTTCTTC
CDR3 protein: CASSNQGNLRYNEQFF

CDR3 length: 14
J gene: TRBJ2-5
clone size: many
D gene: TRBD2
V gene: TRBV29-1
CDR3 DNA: TGCAGCGTTGAACTAGCGGGGAAACAAGAGACCCAGTACTTC
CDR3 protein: CSVELAGKQETQYF

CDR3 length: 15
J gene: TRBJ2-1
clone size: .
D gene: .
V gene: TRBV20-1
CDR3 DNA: TGCAGTGCTATTGCCAGCGAGAGCTCCTACAATGAGCAGTTCTTC
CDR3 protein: CSAIASESSYNEQFF

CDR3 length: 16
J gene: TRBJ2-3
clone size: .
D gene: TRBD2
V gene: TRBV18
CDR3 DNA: TGTGCCAGCTCACTAAAGACTAGCGTGTACACAGATACGCAGTATTTT
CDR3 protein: CASSLKTSVYTDTQYF

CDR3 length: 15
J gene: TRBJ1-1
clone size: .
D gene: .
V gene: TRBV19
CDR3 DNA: TGTGCCAGTAGTATTATAGCAGGAGGGAACACTGAAGCTTTCTTT
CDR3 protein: CASSIIAGGNTEAFF

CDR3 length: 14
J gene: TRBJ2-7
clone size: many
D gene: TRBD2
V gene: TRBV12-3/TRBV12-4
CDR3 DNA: TGTGCCAGCAGACTCGGGACTAGATTTTACGAGCAGTACTTC
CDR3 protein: CASRLGTRFYEQYF

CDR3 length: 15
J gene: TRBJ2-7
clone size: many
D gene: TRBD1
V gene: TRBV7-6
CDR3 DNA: TGTGCCAGCAGCTTAACCGGGACAGCCAACTACGAGCAGTACTTC
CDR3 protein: CASSLTGTANYEQYF

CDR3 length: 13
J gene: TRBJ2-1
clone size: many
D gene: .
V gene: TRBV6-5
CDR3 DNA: TGTGCCAGCAGGGCCGGGACGGCAAATGAGCAGTTCTTC
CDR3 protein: CASRAGTANEQFF

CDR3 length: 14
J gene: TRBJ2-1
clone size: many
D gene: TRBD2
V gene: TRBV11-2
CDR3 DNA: TGTGCCAGCAGCCTAACGGGACTAAACAATGAGCAGTTCTTC
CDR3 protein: CASSLTGLNNEQFF

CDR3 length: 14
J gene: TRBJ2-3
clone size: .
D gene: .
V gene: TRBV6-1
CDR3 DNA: TGTGCCAGCAGTCCCGGGACCGCGGGAGATACGCAGTATTTT
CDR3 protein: CASSPGTAGDTQYF

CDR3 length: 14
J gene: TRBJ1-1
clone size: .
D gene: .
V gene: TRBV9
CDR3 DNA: TGTGCCAGCAGCGTAGGGGGGGGCGCGGATGAAGCTTTCTTT
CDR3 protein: CASSVGGGADEAFF

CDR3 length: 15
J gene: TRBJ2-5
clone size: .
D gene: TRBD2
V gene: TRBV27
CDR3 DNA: TGTGCCAGGGGAAATTTGGGGGGGGAGCAAGAGACCCAGTACTTC
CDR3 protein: CARGNLGGEQETQYF

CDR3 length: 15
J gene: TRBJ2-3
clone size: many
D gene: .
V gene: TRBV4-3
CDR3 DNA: TGCGCCAGCAGCCAAGCCGGGGCCAGCACAGATACGCAGTATTTT
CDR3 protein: CASSQAGASTDTQYF

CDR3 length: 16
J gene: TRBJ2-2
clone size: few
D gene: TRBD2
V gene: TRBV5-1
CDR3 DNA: TGCGCCAGCAGCAGAGCTAGCGGGGGGAACACCGGGGAGCTGTTTTTT
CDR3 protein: CASSRASGGNTGELFF

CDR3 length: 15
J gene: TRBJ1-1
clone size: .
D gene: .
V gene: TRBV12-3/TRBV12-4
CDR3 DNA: TGTGCCAGCAGTCGGTTGGGGGGGGCGGGCACTGAAGCTTTCTTT
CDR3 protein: CASSRLGGAGTEAFF

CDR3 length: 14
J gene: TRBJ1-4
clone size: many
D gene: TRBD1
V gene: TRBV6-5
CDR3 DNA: TGTGCCAGCAGTTATACAGGGGGCTGGGAAAAACTGTTTTTT
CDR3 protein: CASSYTGGWEKLFF

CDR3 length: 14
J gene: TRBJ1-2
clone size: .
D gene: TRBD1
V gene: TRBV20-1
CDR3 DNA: TGCAGTGCTGGATTCCCCGGGACAGGTTATGGCTACACCTTC
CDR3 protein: CSAGFPGTGYGYTF

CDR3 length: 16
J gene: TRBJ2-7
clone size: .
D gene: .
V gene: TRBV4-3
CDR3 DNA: TGCGCCAGCAGCCAAGCTTCGGACAGCCCTAGCTACGAGCAGTACTTC
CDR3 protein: CASSQASDSPSYEQYF

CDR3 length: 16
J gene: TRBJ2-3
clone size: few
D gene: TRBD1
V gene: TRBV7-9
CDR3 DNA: TGTGCCAGCAGCTCAAGCTGGGGACAGGGGGCAGATACGCAGTATTTT
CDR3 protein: CASSSSWGQGADTQYF

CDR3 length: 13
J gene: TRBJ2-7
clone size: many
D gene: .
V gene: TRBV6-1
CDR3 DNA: TGTGCCAGCAGTGCAGTGGGCTCCTACGAGCAGTACTTC
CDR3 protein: CASSAVGSYEQYF

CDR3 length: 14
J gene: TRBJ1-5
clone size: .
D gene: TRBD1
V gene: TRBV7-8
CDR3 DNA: TGTGCCAGCAGCTTCGGGACAGTCAATCAGCCCCAGCATTTT
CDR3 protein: CASSFGTVNQPQHF

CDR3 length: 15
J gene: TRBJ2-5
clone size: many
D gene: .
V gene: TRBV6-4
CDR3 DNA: TGTGCCAGCAGTGCACTCGCGGGGGCCGGGGAGACCCAGTACTTC
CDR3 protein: CASSALAGAGETQYF

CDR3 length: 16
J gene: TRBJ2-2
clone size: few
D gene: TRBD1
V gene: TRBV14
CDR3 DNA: TGTGCCAGCAGCCCCTGGACAGGGGTAATCTCCGGGGAGCTGTTTTTT
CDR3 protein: CASSPWTGVISGELFF

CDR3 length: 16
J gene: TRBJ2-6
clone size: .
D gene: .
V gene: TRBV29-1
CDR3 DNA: TGCAGCGTTAAATCAGGCGGTCCACCTGGGGCCAACGTCCTGACTTTC
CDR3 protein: CSVKSGGPPGANVLTF

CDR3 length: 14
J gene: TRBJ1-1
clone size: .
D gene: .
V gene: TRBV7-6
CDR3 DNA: TGTGCCAGCAGCTTAGGGGGGGGGGCGAGTGAAGCTTTCTTT
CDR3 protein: CASSLGGGASEAFF

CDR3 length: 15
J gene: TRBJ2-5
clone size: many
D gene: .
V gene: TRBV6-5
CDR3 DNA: TGTGCCAGCAGTTACTCAATCGGGGGCAGGGAGGGCCAGTACTTC
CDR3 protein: CASSYSIGGREGQYF

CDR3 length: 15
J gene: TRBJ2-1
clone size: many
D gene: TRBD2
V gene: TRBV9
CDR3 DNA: TGTGCCAGCAGCACCCGGGGGGGCATTTACAATGAGCAGTTCTTC
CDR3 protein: CASSTRGGIYNEQFF

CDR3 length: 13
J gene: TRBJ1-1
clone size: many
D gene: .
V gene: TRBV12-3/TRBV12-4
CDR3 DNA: TGTGCCAGCAGTTTTGCGGGCAACACTGAAGCTTTCTTT
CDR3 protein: CASSFAGNTEAFF